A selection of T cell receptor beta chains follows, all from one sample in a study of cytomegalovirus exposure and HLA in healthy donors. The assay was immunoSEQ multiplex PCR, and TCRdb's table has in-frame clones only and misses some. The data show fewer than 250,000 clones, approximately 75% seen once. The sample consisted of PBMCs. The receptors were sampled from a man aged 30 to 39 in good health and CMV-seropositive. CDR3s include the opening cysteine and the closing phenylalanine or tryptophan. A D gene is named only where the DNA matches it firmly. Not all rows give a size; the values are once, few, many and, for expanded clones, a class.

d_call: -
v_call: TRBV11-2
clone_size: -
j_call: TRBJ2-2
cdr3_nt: TGTGCCAGCAGCTTATACAGGGAAGCAGGAGGGGAGCTGTTTTTT
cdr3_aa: CASSLYREAGGELFF

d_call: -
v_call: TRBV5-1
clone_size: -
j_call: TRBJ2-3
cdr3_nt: TGCGCCAGCAGCTTGGCAATACCGGGACAAAATCCAACGGATACGCAGTATTTT
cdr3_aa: CASSLAIPGQNPTDTQYF

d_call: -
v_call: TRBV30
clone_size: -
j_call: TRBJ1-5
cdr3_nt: TGTGCCTGGAGTGTACTAGGGTCTCAGCCCCAGCATTTT
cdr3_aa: CAWSVLGSQPQHF

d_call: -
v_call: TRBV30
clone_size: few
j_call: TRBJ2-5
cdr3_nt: TGTGCCTGGAATGGGGCTGGGGGGGAGACCCAGTACTTC
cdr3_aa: CAWNGAGGETQYF

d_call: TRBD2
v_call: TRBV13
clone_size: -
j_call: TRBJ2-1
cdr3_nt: TGTGCCAGCAGCAAGACTAGCGGGGGAGACAATGAGCAGTTCTTC
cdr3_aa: CASSKTSGGDNEQFF

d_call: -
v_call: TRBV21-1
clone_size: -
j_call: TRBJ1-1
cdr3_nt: TGTGCCAGCAGCAAATATGACGGGAACAGTGAAGCTTTCTTT
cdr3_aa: CASSKYDGNSEAFF

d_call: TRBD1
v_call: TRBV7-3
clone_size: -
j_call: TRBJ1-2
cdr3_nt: TGTGCCAGCAGCAAGGGGACAGGGGGGAGGTACACCTTC
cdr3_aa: CASSKGTGGRYTF

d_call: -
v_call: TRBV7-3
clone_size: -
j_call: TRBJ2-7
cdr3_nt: TGTGCCAGCAGCTTAACAGGTGGCCAGGGCTACGAGCAGTACTTC
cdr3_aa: CASSLTGGQGYEQYF

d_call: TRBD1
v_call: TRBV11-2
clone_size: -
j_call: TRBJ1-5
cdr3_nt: TGTGCCAGCAGCCGGACAGGGGGCCTTCAGCCCCAGCATTTT
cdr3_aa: CASSRTGGLQPQHF

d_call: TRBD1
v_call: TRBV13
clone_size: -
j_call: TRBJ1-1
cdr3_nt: TGTGCCAGCAGCTTAGGGCAGGGGGGACTCTTGAACACTGAAGCTTTCTTT
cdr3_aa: CASSLGQGGLLNTEAFF

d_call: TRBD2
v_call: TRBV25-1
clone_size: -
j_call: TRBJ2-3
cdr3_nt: TGTGCCAGCAGTGAGCTCCGACTAGCGGGGCACACAGATACGCAGTATTTT
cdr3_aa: CASSELRLAGHTDTQYF

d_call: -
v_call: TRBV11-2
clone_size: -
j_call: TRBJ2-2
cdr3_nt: TGTGCCAGCAGCCTTTACAGGGACACCGGGGAGCTGTTTTTT
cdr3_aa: CASSLYRDTGELFF

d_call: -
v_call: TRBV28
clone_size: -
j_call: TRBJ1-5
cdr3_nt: TGTGCCAGCGGGAGGAATCAGCCCCAGCATTTT
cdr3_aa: CASGRNQPQHF

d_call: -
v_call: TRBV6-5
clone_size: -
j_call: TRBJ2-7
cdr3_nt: TGTGCCAGCAGTTACGGGGGCAGCACCGAGCAGTACTTC
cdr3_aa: CASSYGGSTEQYF

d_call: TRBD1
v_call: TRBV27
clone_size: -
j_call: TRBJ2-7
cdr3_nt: TGTGCCAGCAGGGACAGGGGGAGGGGTTTTACCTACGAGCAGTACTTC
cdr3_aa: CASRDRGRGFTYEQYF

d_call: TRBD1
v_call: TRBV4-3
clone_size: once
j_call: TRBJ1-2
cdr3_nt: TGCGCCAGCAGCCCTCAGGGGGCTAACTATGGCTACACCTTC
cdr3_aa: CASSPQGANYGYTF

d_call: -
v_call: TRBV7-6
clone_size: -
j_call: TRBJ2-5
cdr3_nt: TGTGCCAGCAGCTCCCCAAAAGGACAAGGGGAGACCCAGTACTTC
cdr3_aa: CASSSPKGQGETQYF

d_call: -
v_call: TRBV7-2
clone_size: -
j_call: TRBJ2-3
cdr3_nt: TGTGCCAGCAGCCCTGACTGGGGAGGCACGCAGTATTTT
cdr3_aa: CASSPDWGGTQYF

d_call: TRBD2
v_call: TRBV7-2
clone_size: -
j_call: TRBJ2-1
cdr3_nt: TGTGCCAGCAGCTTTTTTAGCGGGAGTTACTCCTACAATGAGCAGTTCTTC
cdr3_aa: CASSFFSGSYSYNEQFF

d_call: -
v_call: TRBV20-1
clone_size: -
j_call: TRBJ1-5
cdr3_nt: TGCAGGGCGGGTAATCAGCCCCAGCATTTT
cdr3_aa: CRAGNQPQHF

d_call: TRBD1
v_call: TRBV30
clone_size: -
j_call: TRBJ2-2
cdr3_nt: TGTGCCTGGAGTGGGACAGGGGCTATGGAGCTGTTTTTT
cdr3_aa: CAWSGTGAMELFF

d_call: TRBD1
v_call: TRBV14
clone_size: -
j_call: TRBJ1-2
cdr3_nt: TGTGCCAGCAGCGCTGCTTACCTGGGGCCAGGGGGCAGAGACTATGGCTACACCTTC
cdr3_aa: CASSAAYLGPGGRDYGYTF

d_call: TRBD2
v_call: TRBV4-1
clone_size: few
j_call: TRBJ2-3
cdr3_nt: TGCGCCAGCAGCCAAGCGACTAGCGGTCGCACAGATACGCAGTATTTT
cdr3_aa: CASSQATSGRTDTQYF

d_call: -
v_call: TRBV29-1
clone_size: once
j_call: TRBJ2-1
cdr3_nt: TGCAGCGTTGTGGCGGACACTTACAATGAGCAGTTCTTC
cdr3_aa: CSVVADTYNEQFF

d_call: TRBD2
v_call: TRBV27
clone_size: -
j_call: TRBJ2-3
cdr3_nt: TGTGCCAGCAGTTTTAGGGGCCCGGGACTAGCGGGAGGGCGGAGGACAGATACGCAGTATTTT
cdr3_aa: CASSFRGPGLAGGRRTDTQYF

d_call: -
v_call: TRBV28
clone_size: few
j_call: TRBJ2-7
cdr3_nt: TGTGCCAGCAGCACAGAATCCACCTACGAGCAGTACTTC
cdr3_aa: CASSTESTYEQYF

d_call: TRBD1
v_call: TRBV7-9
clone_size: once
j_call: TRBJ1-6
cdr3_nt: TGTGCCAGCAGCCCCACAGGGGGCCTGAATTCACCCCTCCACTTT
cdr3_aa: CASSPTGGLNSPLHF

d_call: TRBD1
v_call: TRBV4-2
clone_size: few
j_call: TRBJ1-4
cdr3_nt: TGTGCCAGCAGCCAAGATTACAGGGGGGTAGATGAAAAACTGTTTTTT
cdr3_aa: CASSQDYRGVDEKLFF

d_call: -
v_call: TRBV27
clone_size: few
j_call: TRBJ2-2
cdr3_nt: TGTGCCAGCAGTACCGAACAAACCGGGGAGCTGTTTTTT
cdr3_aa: CASSTEQTGELFF

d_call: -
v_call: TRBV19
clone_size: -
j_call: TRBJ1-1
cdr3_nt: TGTGCCAGTTCGGCGGGTCTTACTGAAGCTTTCTTT
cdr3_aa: CASSAGLTEAFF

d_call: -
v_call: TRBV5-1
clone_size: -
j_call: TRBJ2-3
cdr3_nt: TGCGCCAGCAGCTCGGGAACAGATACGCAGTATTTT
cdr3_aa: CASSSGTDTQYF

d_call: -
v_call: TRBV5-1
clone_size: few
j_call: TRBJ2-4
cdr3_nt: TGCGCCAGCAGCCATGAGGTTGAAGGCATTCAGTACTTC
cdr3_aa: CASSHEVEGIQYF

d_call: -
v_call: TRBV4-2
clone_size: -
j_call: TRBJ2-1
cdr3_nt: TGTGCCAGCAGCCCTCAAAAATGGGGGACTGTCTACAATGAGCAGTTCTTC
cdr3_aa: CASSPQKWGTVYNEQFF

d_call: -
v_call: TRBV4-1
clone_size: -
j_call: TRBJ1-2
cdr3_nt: TGCGCCACCACGGACAGCTATGGCTACACCTTC
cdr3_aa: CATTDSYGYTF

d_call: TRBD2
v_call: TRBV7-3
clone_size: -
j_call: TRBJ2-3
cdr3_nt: TGTGCCAGCAGCTTAGCAGCGGGGGGGGGAGATACGCAGTATTTT
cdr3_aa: CASSLAAGGGDTQYF

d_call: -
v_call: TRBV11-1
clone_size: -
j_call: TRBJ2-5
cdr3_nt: TGTGCCAGCAGCCCCCGTCCGCAGGAGACCCAGTACTTC
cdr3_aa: CASSPRPQETQYF

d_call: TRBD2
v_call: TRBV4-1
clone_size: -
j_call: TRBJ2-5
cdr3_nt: TGCGCCAGCAGCCAAAGTTTGGCGCGGGGGGTCGAGACCCAGTACTTC
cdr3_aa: CASSQSLARGVETQYF

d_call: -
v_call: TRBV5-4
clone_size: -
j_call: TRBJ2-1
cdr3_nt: TGTGCCAGCAGCCCTACCGACAGGATTTACAATGAGCAGTTCTTC
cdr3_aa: CASSPTDRIYNEQFF

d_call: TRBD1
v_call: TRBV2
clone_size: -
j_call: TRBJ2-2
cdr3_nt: TGTGCCAGCACGGGACAGATCCCCGGGGAGCTGTTTTTT
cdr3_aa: CASTGQIPGELFF

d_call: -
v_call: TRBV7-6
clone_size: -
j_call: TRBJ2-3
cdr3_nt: TGTGCCAGCAGCTTTCAGGGGAATGCAGATACGCAGTATTTT
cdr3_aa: CASSFQGNADTQYF

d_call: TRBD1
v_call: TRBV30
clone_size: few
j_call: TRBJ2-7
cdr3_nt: TGTGCCTGGAGTGTCGGGACAGGGGGTTTTGAGCAGTACTTC
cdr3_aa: CAWSVGTGGFEQYF

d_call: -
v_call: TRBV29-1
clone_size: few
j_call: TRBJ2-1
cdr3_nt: TGCAGCGCTGTAGCGGACGGCTACAATGAGCAGTTCTTC
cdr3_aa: CSAVADGYNEQFF